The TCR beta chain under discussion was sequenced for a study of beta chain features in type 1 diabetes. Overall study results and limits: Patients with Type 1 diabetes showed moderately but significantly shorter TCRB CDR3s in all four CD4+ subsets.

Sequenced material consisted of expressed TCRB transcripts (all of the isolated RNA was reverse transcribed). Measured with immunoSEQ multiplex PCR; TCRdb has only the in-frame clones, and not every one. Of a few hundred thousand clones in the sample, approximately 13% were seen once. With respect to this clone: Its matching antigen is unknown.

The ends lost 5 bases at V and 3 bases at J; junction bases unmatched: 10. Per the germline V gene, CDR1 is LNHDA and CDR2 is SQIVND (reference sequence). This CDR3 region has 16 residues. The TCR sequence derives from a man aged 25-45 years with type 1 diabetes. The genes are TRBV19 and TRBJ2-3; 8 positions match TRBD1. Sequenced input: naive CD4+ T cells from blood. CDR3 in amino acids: CASSSSTGEVTDTQYF. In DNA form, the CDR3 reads TGTGCCAGTAGTTCCTCGACAGGGGAAGTGACAGATACGCAGTATTTT.